These T cell receptor beta chains were read from a single sample in a study of T cell repertoires in cytomegalovirus infection. TCRdb redid the calling of the reads with MiXCR, one entry per CDR3 protein. The sample shows approximately 290,000 distinct CDR3 sequences, more than 20% of them seen only once. Sequencing was performed on PBMCs. All receptors derive from a human donor in good health (CMV status not recorded). Some clones in this sample may be carry-over from other donors' samples. The CDR3 runs from the conserved cysteine through the conserved F or W. Each record gives: D gene, clone size, J gene, V gene, CDR3 DNA, CDR3 protein. The D gene is left open where the match is weak. A clone size is listed for some rows: how often the clone was seen (once, few, many), or a class if it is expanded.

. | many | TRBJ2-7 | TRBV7-3 | TGTGCCAGCAGCTTAAGCCCCAGGCTGGGCGAGCAGTACTTC | CASSLSPRLGEQYF
TRBD1 | few | TRBJ1-2 | TRBV20-1 | TGCAGTGCTACCGCGGGACAGGGCAACTTCTATGGCTACACCTTC | CSATAGQGNFYGYTF
. | few | TRBJ2-1 | TRBV11-3 | TGTGCCAGCAGCTTAGGGCGTGAGCAGTTCTTC | CASSLGREQFF
. | many | TRBJ2-1 | TRBV24-1 | TGTGCCACCAGTGATGCATCAGTACCTGAGCAGTTCTTC | CATSDASVPEQFF
TRBD1 | many | TRBJ1-5 | TRBV7-2 | TGTGCCAGCAGCTTAGCGGGACAGGGGGGAGGTCAGCCCCAGCATTTT | CASSLAGQGGGQPQHF
. | . | TRBJ1-2 | TRBV5-6 | TGTGCCAGCAGCTTGGAGCAAGAAAACTGGGGCTACACCTTC | CASSLEQENWGYTF
. | . | TRBJ1-5 | TRBV28 | TGTGCCACCAGACCGAGCAATCAGCCCCAGCATTTT | CATRPSNQPQHF
. | . | TRBJ2-2 | TRBV6-4 | TGTGCCAGCAGGGCGGGGAGAGGGGGCATCACCGGGGAGCTGTTTTTT | CASRAGRGGITGELFF
. | many | TRBJ1-5 | TRBV28 | TGTGCCAGCAGTAAAGCCACTCTAGGGACCAGCAATCAGCCCCAGCATTTT | CASSKATLGTSNQPQHF
TRBD1 | many | TRBJ2-4 | TRBV7-2 | TGTGCCAGCTGGACAGGGTTAAACATTCAGTACTTC | CASWTGLNIQYF
TRBD1 | many | TRBJ2-5 | TRBV20-1 | TGCAGTGCTAGAGGGACAGGGGCAAAGGGAGAGACCCAGTACTTC | CSARGTGAKGETQYF
. | . | TRBJ1-5 | TRBV2 | TGTGCCAGCAGCGCCGGGACATATAATCAGCCCCAGCATTTT | CASSAGTYNQPQHF
. | . | TRBJ2-5 | TRBV29-1 | TGCAGCGCCGGACAGCGGGAGACCCAGTACTTC | CSAGQRETQYF
TRBD1 | . | TRBJ2-7 | TRBV5-1 | TGCGCCAGCAGCTTATTGGGACAGGGGACCTACGAGCAGTACTTC | CASSLLGQGTYEQYF
. | few | TRBJ2-1 | TRBV27 | TGTGCCAGCAGTTTATTCCCCACGGATGAGCAGTTCTTC | CASSLFPTDEQFF
TRBD1 | few | TRBJ1-1 | TRBV29-1 | TGCAGCGTCGGACAGGGGATAGAGAACACTGAAGCTTTCTTT | CSVGQGIENTEAFF
. | once | TRBJ1-6 | TRBV5-8 | TGTGCCAGCAGAGTAATCTCACCCCTCCACTTT | CASRVISPLHF
TRBD2 | few | TRBJ2-1 | TRBV11-2 | TGTGCCAGCAGCTTAGATCGGGGTAGCGGGAGCTCCTACAATGAGCAGTTCTTC | CASSLDRGSGSSYNEQFF
. | . | TRBJ2-7 | TRBV28 | TGTGCCAGCAGTTTATATCCAGGGCTCAGGTACGAGCAGTACTTC | CASSLYPGLRYEQYF
TRBD1 | . | TRBJ1-1 | TRBV19 | TGTGCCAGTAGAGAGGACAGGGTTAGGACTGAAGCTTTCTTT | CASREDRVRTEAFF
TRBD1 | many | TRBJ1-2 | TRBV12-3/TRBV12-4 | TGTGCCAGCAGTCTCTGGGACAGGGAGGCTGGCTACACCTTC | CASSLWDREAGYTF
. | many | TRBJ1-2 | TRBV7-2 | TGTGCCAGCAGTTCCATCCCGGGACACTATGGCTACACCTTC | CASSSIPGHYGYTF
. | many | TRBJ1-2 | TRBV10-2 | TGCGCCAGCAATGAGGATAATAACTATGGCTACACCTTC | CASNEDNNYGYTF
. | . | TRBJ2-7 | TRBV11-2 | TGTGCCAGCAGCTTAGATTTCAAACAGGGATACTCCTACGAGCAGTACTTC | CASSLDFKQGYSYEQYF
TRBD2 | few | TRBJ2-7 | TRBV5-6 | TGTGCCAGCAGCCGAGGGACTAGCGGCACCTACGAGCAGTACTTC | CASSRGTSGTYEQYF
TRBD1 | . | TRBJ1-4 | TRBV5-6 | TGTGCCAGCAGCTTGAGGACAGGGGGAGCAACTAATGAAAAACTGTTTTTT | CASSLRTGGATNEKLFF
TRBD1 | few | TRBJ2-7 | TRBV4-2 | TGTGCCAGCAGCCAAGATTGGGGACAGGGGTCCTACGAGCAGTACTTC | CASSQDWGQGSYEQYF
. | many | TRBJ2-1 | TRBV7-2 | TGTGCCAGCAGCTTAAGACAGGTCCCATCACCGACGAGGAATGAGCAGTTCTTC | CASSLRQVPSPTRNEQFF
TRBD2 | many | TRBJ2-2 | TRBV24-1 | TGTGCCACCAGTGAACCGGGACTAGCGGGCCAGAACACCGGGGAGCTGTTTTTT | CATSEPGLAGQNTGELFF
. | few | TRBJ2-3 | TRBV24-1 | TGTGCCACCAGTGACCCCACCGAAGGGACTTCCACAGATACGCAGTATTTT | CATSDPTEGTSTDTQYF
. | many | TRBJ2-3 | TRBV7-2 | TGTGCCAGCAGCTTAGGCGGGGAAGATACGCAGTATTTT | CASSLGGEDTQYF
. | . | TRBJ2-5 | TRBV19 | TGTGCCAGTAGTATCGACGGCCGGGAGACCCAGTACTTC | CASSIDGRETQYF
TRBD2 | many | TRBJ2-7 | TRBV28 | TGTGCCAGCGGGACTAGCGGGTACGAGCAGTACTTC | CASGTSGYEQYF
TRBD1 | . | TRBJ2-3 | TRBV12-3/TRBV12-4 | TGTGCCAGCAGCCCAGACAGGGGGTTCGGTGTGGCAGATACGCAGTATTTT | CASSPDRGFGVADTQYF
TRBD2 | many | TRBJ2-7 | TRBV7-2 | TGTGCCAGCAGCGGGGGACTAGCGGATATCTACGAGCAGTACTTC | CASSGGLADIYEQYF
. | . | TRBJ2-5 | TRBV12-3/TRBV12-4 | TGTGCCAGCAGTTTCTCAGGGTGGGAGACCCAGTACTTC | CASSFSGWETQYF
TRBD1 | . | TRBJ2-2 | TRBV2 | TGTGCCAGCAGCGAGGACAGGGTAATTCGGACCGGGGAGCTGTTTTTT | CASSEDRVIRTGELFF
. | few | TRBJ2-1 | TRBV4-1 | TGCGCCAGCAGCCAAAACCCTCTAGCCTCCACATACAATGAGCAGTTCTTC | CASSQNPLASTYNEQFF
. | . | TRBJ2-7 | TRBV11-2 | TGTGCCAGCAGAAGTACCCCGGGACGGATTCCTTACGAGCAGTACTTC | CASRSTPGRIPYEQYF
TRBD1 | few | TRBJ2-7 | TRBV11-2 | TGTGCCAGCAGTTACCACTTTCAGGGGGCCTTCTCCTACGAGCAGTACTTC | CASSYHFQGAFSYEQYF
TRBD2 | . | TRBJ2-5 | TRBV4-1 | TGCGCCAGCAGCCAGCTAGCGGGTGAGATGGAGACCCAGTACTTC | CASSQLAGEMETQYF
. | many | TRBJ2-7 | TRBV7-2 | TGTGCCAGCAGCTTAGGGTTTCAGGGGACCTACGAGCAGTACTTC | CASSLGFQGTYEQYF
. | many | TRBJ1-1 | TRBV7-8 | TGTGCCAGCAGCCCCTGGATCAATCGGTACGCTGAAGCTTTCTTT | CASSPWINRYAEAFF
TRBD2 | . | TRBJ2-2 | TRBV6-2/TRBV6-3 | TGTGCCAGCAGACTAGCGGGATCCCTTGACACCGGGGAGCTGTTTTTT | CASRLAGSLDTGELFF
TRBD1 | few | TRBJ1-2 | TRBV27 | TGTGCCAGCAGCCTCAACCGACAGGGGTCCAACTATGGCTACACCTTC | CASSLNRQGSNYGYTF
. | few | TRBJ2-1 | TRBV11-2 | TGTGCCAGCAGCTTAGCACAGACCTACAATGAGCAGTTCTTC | CASSLAQTYNEQFF
. | few | TRBJ1-6 | TRBV7-9 | TGTGCCAGCAGCTTACTCCCGATGAATTCACCCCTCCACTTT | CASSLLPMNSPLHF
. | . | TRBJ1-1 | TRBV5-6 | TGTGCCAGCAGCTTGGTGGCCGTCACTGAAGCTTTCTTT | CASSLVAVTEAFF
. | . | TRBJ2-2 | TRBV5-5 | TGTGCCAGCAGGACGGTGGCGGGAATCGGGGAGCTGTTTTTT | CASRTVAGIGELFF
TRBD1 | many | TRBJ1-1 | TRBV7-8 | TGTGCCAGCAGCTCTAGGACAGGGAATTACTTCTTT | CASSSRTGNYFF
. | . | TRBJ1-4 | TRBV5-1 | TGCGCCAGCAGCTCGGCGGCAGGGCCTAATGAAAAACTGTTTTTT | CASSSAAGPNEKLFF
. | . | TRBJ2-3 | TRBV29-1 | TGCAGCGTTGTTGACAGTAACATAGCCAGGGATACGCAGTATTTT | CSVVDSNIARDTQYF
. | few | TRBJ1-1 | TRBV5-1 | TGCGCCAGCAGCTTGGAGGGCGGCCTCACTGAAGCTTTCTTT | CASSLEGGLTEAFF
TRBD1 | . | TRBJ2-7 | TRBV9 | TGTGCCAGCAGCGTAGCGGGGACAGGGGGCTTGGACGAGCAGTACTTC | CASSVAGTGGLDEQYF
. | . | TRBJ2-2 | TRBV20-1 | TGCAGTGCCAGAGGGGGTGGAGGGAACACCGGGGAGCTGTTTTTT | CSARGGGGNTGELFF
. | once | TRBJ2-7 | TRBV19 | TGTGCCAGTAGTATGCGGGGGCGCCTGGACGAGCAGTACTTC | CASSMRGRLDEQYF
. | few | TRBJ2-7 | TRBV7-9 | TGTGCCAGCAGCTTAGGACGGGGCGAGTACTTC | CASSLGRGEYF
. | . | TRBJ2-1 | TRBV6-6 | TGTGCCAGCCTCAGACGAGCAGGCGAGCAGTTCTTC | CASLRRAGEQFF
TRBD1 | . | TRBJ1-6 | TRBV29-1 | TGCAGCGTTTCGGACAGGGATAATTCACCCCTCCACTTT | CSVSDRDNSPLHF
TRBD1 | few | TRBJ2-1 | TRBV29-1 | TGCAGCGCCCCCGACAGGGGCCGTGCCTATGAGCAGTTCTTC | CSAPDRGRAYEQFF